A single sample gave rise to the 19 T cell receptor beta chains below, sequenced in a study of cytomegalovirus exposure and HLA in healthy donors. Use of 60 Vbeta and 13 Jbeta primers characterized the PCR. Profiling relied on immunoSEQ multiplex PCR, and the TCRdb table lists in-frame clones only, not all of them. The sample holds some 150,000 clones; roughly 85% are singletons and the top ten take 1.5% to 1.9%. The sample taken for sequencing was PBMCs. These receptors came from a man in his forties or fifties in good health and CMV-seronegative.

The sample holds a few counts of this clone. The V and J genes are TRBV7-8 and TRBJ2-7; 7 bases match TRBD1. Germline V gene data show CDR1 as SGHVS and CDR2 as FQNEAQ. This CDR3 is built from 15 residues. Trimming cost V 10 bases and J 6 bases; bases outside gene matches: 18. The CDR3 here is CATRPGAGGKSEQYF. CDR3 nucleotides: TGTGCCACCCGGCCCGGGGCAGGGGGAAAAAGCGAGCAGTACTTC.

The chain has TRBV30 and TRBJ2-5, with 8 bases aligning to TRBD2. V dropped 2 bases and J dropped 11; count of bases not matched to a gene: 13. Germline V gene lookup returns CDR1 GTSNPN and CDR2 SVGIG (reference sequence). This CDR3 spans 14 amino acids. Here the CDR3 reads CAWSPSGPVSAQYF. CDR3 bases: TGTGCCTGGAGTCCTAGCGGGCCTGTGAGCGCGCAGTACTTC.

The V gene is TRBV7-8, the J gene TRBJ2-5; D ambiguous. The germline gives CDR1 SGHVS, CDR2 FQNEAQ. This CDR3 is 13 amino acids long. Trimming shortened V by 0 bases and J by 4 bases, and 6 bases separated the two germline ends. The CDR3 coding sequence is TGTGCCAGCAGCTTAGCTAGTCGAGAGACCCAGTACTTC. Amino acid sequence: CASSLASRETQYF.

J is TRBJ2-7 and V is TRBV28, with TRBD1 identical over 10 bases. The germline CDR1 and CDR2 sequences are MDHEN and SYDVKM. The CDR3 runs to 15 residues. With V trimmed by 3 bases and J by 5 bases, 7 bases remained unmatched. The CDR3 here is CASSFGTGETDEQYF. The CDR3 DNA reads TGTGCCAGCAGTTTCGGGACAGGGGAGACGGACGAGCAGTACTTC.

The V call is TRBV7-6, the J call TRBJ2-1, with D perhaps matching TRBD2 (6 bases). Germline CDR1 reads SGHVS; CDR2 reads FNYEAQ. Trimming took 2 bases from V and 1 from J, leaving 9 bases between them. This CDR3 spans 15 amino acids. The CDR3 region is CASSLSGLSYNEQFF. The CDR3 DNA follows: TGTGCCAGCAGCTTAAGCGGGCTTTCCTACAATGAGCAGTTCTTC.

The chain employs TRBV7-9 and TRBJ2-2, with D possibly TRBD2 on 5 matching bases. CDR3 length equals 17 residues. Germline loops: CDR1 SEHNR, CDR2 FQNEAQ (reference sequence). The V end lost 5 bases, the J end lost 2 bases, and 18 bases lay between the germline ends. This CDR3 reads CASSPRAALINTGELFF. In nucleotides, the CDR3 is TGTGCCAGCAGCCCCCGAGCGGCATTAATAAACACCGGGGAGCTGTTTTTT. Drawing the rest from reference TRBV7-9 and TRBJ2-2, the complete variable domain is DTGVSQNPRHKITKRGQNVTFRCDPISEHNRLYWYRQTLGQGPEFLTYFQNEAQLEKSRLLSDRFSAERPKGSFSTLEIQRTEQGDSAMYLCASSPRAALINTGELFFGEGSRLTVL.

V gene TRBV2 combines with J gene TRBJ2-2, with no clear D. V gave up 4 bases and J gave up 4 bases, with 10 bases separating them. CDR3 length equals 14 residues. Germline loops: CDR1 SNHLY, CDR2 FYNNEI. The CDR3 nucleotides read TGTGCCAGCAGTGGTGGGCGCCTCACCGGGGAGCTGTTTTTT. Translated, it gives CASSGGRLTGELFF.

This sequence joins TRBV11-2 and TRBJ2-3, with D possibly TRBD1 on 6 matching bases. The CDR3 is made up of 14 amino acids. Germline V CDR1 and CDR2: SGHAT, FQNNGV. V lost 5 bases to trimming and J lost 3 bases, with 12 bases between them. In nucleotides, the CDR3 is TGTGCCAGCAGCGCAGGGGAGCTGACAGATACGCAGTATTTT. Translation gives CASSAGELTDTQYF. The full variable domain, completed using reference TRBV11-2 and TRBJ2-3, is EAGVAQSPRYKIIEKRQSVAFWCNPISGHATLYWYQQILGQGPKLLIQFQNNGVVDDSQLPKDRFSAERLKGVDSTLKIQPAKLEDSAVYLCASSAGELTDTQYFGPGTRLTVL.

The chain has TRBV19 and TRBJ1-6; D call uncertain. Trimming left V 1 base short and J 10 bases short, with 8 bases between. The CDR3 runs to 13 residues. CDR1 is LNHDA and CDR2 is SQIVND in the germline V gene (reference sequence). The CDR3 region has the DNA TGTGCCAGTAGTATAGGAGAGAACTCACCCCTCCACTTT. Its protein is CASSIGENSPLHF.

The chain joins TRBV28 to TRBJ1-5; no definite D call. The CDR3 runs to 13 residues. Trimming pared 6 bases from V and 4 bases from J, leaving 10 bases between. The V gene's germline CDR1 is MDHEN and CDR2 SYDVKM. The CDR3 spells CASSLLNNQPQHF. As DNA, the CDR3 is TGTGCCAGCAGCCTTCTTAATAATCAGCCCCAGCATTTT. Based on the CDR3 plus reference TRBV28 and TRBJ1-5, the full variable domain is DVKVTQSSRYLVKRTGEKVFLECVQDMDHENMFWYRQDPGLGLRLIYFSYDVKMKEKGDIPEGYSVSREKKERFSLILESASTNQTSMYLCASSLLNNQPQHFGDGTRLSIL.

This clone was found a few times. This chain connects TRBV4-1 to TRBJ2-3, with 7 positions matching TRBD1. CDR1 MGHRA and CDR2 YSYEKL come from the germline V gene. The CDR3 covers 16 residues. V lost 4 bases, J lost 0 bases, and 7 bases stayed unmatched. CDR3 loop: CASSPSGTESTDTQYF. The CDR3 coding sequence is TGCGCCAGCAGCCCCTCCGGGACAGAAAGCACAGATACGCAGTATTTT.

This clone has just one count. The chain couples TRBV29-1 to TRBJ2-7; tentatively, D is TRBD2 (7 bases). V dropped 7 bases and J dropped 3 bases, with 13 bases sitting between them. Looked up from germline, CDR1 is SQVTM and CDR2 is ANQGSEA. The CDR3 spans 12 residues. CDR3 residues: CSALRGGYEQYF. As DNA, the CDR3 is TGCAGCGCCCTGAGGGGGGGCTACGAGCAGTACTTC.

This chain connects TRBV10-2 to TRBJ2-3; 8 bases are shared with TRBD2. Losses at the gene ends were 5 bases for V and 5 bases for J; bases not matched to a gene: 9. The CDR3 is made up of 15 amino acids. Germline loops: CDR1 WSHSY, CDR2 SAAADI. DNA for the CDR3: TGCGCCAGCAGTTACGGAACGGGGGGGCTAGATACGCAGTATTTT. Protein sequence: CASSYGTGGLDTQYF.

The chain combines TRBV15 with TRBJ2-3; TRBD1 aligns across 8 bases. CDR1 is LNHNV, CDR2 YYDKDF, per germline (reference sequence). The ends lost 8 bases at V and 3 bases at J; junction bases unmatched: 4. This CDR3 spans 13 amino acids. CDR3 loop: CATVRDRTDTQYF. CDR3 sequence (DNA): TGTGCCACCGTCCGGGACAGGACAGATACGCAGTATTTT.

The DNA of the CDR3 is TGTGCCAGCAGCTTGCGTACCTATAATTCACCCCTCCACTTT. This sequence encodes CASSLRTYNSPLHF. This rearrangement joins TRBV5-6 to TRBJ1-6; D gene uncertain. Germline V lookup: CDR1 SGHDT, CDR2 YYEEEE. The V end lost 1 base, the J end lost 2 bases, and 4 bases lay between the germline ends. CDR3 size: 14 residues.

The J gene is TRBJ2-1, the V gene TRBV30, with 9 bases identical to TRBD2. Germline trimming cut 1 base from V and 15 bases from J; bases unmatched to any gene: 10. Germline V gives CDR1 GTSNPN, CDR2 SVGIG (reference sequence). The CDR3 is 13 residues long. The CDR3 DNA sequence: TGTGCCTGGAGTGAGGTGCTAGCGGGACCCTCGTTCTTC. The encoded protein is CAWSEVLAGPSFF.

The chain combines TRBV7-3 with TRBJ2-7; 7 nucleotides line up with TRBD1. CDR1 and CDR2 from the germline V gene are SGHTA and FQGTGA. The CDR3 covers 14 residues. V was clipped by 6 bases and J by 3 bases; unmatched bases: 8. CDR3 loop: CASREGAGGYEQYF. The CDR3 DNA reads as TGTGCCAGCAGAGAGGGGGCAGGGGGCTACGAGCAGTACTTC.

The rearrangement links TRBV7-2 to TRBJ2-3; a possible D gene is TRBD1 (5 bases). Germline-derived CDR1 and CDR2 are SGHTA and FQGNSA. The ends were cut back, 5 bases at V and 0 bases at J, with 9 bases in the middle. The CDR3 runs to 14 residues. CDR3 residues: CASSPGQSTDTQYF. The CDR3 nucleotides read TGTGCCAGCAGCCCAGGGCAGAGCACAGATACGCAGTATTTT.

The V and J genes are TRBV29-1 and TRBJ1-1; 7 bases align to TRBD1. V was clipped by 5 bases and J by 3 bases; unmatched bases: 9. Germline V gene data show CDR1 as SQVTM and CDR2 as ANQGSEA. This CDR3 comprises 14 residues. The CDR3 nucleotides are TGCAGCGTTACCCCGACAGGGCGGGACACTGAAGCTTTCTTT. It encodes CSVTPTGRDTEAFF. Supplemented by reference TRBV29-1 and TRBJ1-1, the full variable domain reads SAVISQKPSRDICQRGTSLTIQCQVDSQVTMMFWYRQQPGQSLTLIATANQGSEATYESGFVIDKFPISRPNLTFSTLTVSNMSPEDSSIYLCSVTPTGRDTEAFFGQGTRLTVV.